This T cell receptor beta chain was sequenced for a study of T cells in Graves' hyperthyroidism and ophthalmopathy. Per the germline V gene, CDR1 is SGHAT and CDR2 is FQNNGV. V shed 3 bases, J shed 5 bases, and the junction held 11 bases outside the gene matches. This CDR3 region has 16 residues. It was RNA transcripts that yielded the amplified TCR beta CDR3 regions. Using the HTBI primer set, a first-round RT-PCR was run on the TCR CDR3. TCRdb processed the multiplex PCR reads anew with MiXCR; each CDR3 protein has one entry. Of a few hundred thousand distinct CDR3 sequences listed, 15% to 18% are singletons. This clonotype was recorded a few times.

Sequencing was done on a sample of blood. This sequence joins TRBV11-2 and TRBJ2-3, with 7 positions matching TRBD2. The receptor's source is a woman under 30 with Graves' hyperthyroidism. CDR3 residues: CASSLGRGGDEDTQYF. In DNA, the CDR3 is TGTGCCAGCAGCTTGGGGCGGGGAGGGGACGAAGATACGCAGTATTTT.